The rows below give T cell receptor beta chains drawn from one sample of a study of T cells after yellow fever vaccination. TCRdb ran MiXCR on the 5' RACE reads and lists one entry per CDR3 protein. The repertoire consists of 310,000 or so distinct CDR3 sequences, with around 6.8% occurring once and the leading ten covering roughly 19%. Sequenced material: PBMCs, taken about 41 days after the first yellow fever vaccination. Every receptor here comes from a man between 18 and 35 years old who received the YFV17D yellow fever vaccine. Each CDR3 is given with its conserved first and last residue. A D gene is named only where the DNA matches it firmly. Expanded clones get a size class; other rows say once, few or many, or leave the size out.

TRBJ2-3,TRBV5-4,many,-,TGTGCCAGCGGACTTACAGATACGCAGTATTTT,CASGLTDTQYF
TRBJ1-2,TRBV5-6,-,TRBD1,TGTGCCAGCAGCCCGTGGGGACAGGGCCGCGAGCCGTATGGCTACACCTTC,CASSPWGQGREPYGYTF
TRBJ1-1,TRBV9,-,-,TGTGCCAGCAGCGAGGAGGGGACGATGAACACTGAAGCTTTCTTT,CASSEEGTMNTEAFF
TRBJ2-5,TRBV29-1,-,-,TGCAGCGGTGGGGGGCCGGAGACCCAGTACTTC,CSGGGPETQYF
TRBJ1-1,TRBV7-2,-,-,TGTGCCAGCAGCCAAGGACCGCTGAACACTGAAGCTTTCTTT,CASSQGPLNTEAFF
TRBJ2-3,TRBV7-9,few,-,TGTGCCAGCAGCTTGTCCACAGGGAAAACAGATACGCAGTATTTT,CASSLSTGKTDTQYF
TRBJ1-5,TRBV2,-,-,TGTGCCATCTCCGGGGGGGGGAATAGCAATCAGCCCCAGCATTTT,CAISGGGNSNQPQHF
TRBJ2-7,TRBV20-1,-,-,TGCAGTGCTATCCGAGCCTACGAGCAGTACTTC,CSAIRAYEQYF
TRBJ2-7,TRBV6-1,-,-,TGTGCCACCCAGGAGGCAGGCCTCTCCTACGAGCAGTACTTC,CATQEAGLSYEQYF
TRBJ2-1,TRBV4-3,-,-,TGCGCCAGCCCCCACCTGCATAATGAGCAGTTCTTC,CASPHLHNEQFF
TRBJ2-2,TRBV7-3,few,-,TGTGCCAGCAGCGCCACAAGGAACACCGGGGAGCTGTTTTTT,CASSATRNTGELFF
TRBJ2-7,TRBV5-1,-,-,TGCGCCAGCAGCCTGACACAGGTAGACGAGCAGTACTTC,CASSLTQVDEQYF
TRBJ2-7,TRBV7-2,many,-,TGTGCCAGCAGCTTAGGTCTAGCGTTCTACGAGCAGTACTTC,CASSLGLAFYEQYF
TRBJ2-2,TRBV20-1,-,-,TGCAGTGCTAGTGGTGGGGGACGTGCGAACACCGGGGAGCTGTTTTTT,CSASGGGRANTGELFF
TRBJ2-5,TRBV5-1,-,-,TGCGCCAGCAGCTTGCAAAGGTCGGAAGAGACCCAGTACTTC,CASSLQRSEETQYF
TRBJ1-1,TRBV2,-,-,TGTGCCAGCAGTCCACCCGGGATCTGGGACACTGAAGCTTTCTTT,CASSPPGIWDTEAFF
TRBJ2-2,TRBV5-1,few,-,TGCGCCAGCAGCTTAACGCGCGACGGCCCCGGGGAGCTGTTTTTT,CASSLTRDGPGELFF
TRBJ2-1,TRBV7-8,-,TRBD2,TGTGCCAGCAGCATTAGCGGGGGGGTGAACAATGAGCAGTTCTTC,CASSISGGVNNEQFF
TRBJ1-4,TRBV6-2/TRBV6-3,-,-,TGTGCCAGCAGTTATACCGACAGATCTGGAACTAATGAAAAACTGTTTTTT,CASSYTDRSGTNEKLFF
TRBJ2-5,TRBV5-1,many,-,TGCGCCAGCAGCCGCGGGCAGCCCCAAGAGACCCAGTACTTC,CASSRGQPQETQYF
TRBJ2-3,TRBV4-1,-,-,TGCGCCAGCAGCCGAAGCTCAAGGGGTAGGGCAGATACGCAGTATTTT,CASSRSSRGRADTQYF
TRBJ1-2,TRBV7-9,many,TRBD1,TGTGCCAGCTCCACCCGACAGGGGGAAAGCTACACCTTC,CASSTRQGESYTF
TRBJ2-1,TRBV6-1,many,TRBD1,TGTGCCAGCAGCCGACAGGGGCCCTACAATGAGCAGTTCTTC,CASSRQGPYNEQFF
TRBJ2-1,TRBV12-3/TRBV12-4,-,TRBD1,TGTGCCAGCAGTAGTAAACAGGGGGCGCGGAATGAGCAGTTCTTC,CASSSKQGARNEQFF
TRBJ2-1,TRBV6-1,few,-,TGTGCCAGCAGTAAGGGAGATAGCTCCTACAATGAGCAGTTCTTC,CASSKGDSSYNEQFF
TRBJ2-3,TRBV6-5,few,-,TGTGCCAGCAGTTACTCGAGTCTATTGGTGCTCGGGGATACGCAGTATTTT,CASSYSSLLVLGDTQYF
TRBJ2-1,TRBV28,few,-,TGTGCCAGCGCTGGGGCAGTTCACTACAATGAGCAGTTCTTC,CASAGAVHYNEQFF
TRBJ1-1,TRBV4-2,-,-,TGTGCCAGCAGCCAAGAAGAATGGGCTGGCGCTGAAGCTTTCTTT,CASSQEEWAGAEAFF
TRBJ1-1,TRBV5-1,few,TRBD1,TGCGCCAGCAGCTCCACGGACAGGGGCCCTCGGGACACTGAAGCTTTCTTT,CASSSTDRGPRDTEAFF
TRBJ1-1,TRBV5-6,few,-,TGTGCCAGCAGCTCCTTAGCTTTCATGAACACTGAAGCTTTCTTT,CASSSLAFMNTEAFF
TRBJ2-3,TRBV3-1,-,TRBD2,TGTGCCAGCAGCCGTCGGGGGGATTACGGTACGCAGTATTTT,CASSRRGDYGTQYF
TRBJ2-5,TRBV2,few,-,TGTGCCATCCTCCGGGAGCCGGAGGAGACCCAGTACTTC,CAILREPEETQYF
TRBJ2-3,TRBV4-3,many,-,TGCGCCAGCAGCCAAGATCTCGGCAGGGTAGGGACAGATACGCAGTATTTT,CASSQDLGRVGTDTQYF
TRBJ1-3,TRBV7-8,-,-,TGTGCCAGCAGCTTAGGGGGGGCCGGCCCCTACTCTGGAAACACCATATATTTT,CASSLGGAGPYSGNTIYF
TRBJ2-3,TRBV5-1,-,TRBD2,TGCGCCAGCAGCTCTTCTAGCGGGGGGGCTTTTGATACGCAGTATTTT,CASSSSSGGAFDTQYF
TRBJ1-5,TRBV12-3/TRBV12-4,-,-,TGTGCCAGCAGTTTAGCGTCAAGGCAGCCCCAGCATTTT,CASSLASRQPQHF
TRBJ2-1,TRBV14,-,TRBD2,TGTGCCAGCAGCCAAACTAGCGGGTACAATGAGCAGTTCTTC,CASSQTSGYNEQFF
TRBJ1-3,TRBV18,-,TRBD1,TGTGCCAGCTCACCACTGGGACAGGGGGCAGCGTCTGGAAACACCATATATTTT,CASSPLGQGAASGNTIYF
TRBJ2-3,TRBV4-2,many,-,TGTGCCAGCAGCCAAGAGGACCAGATAGCGCAGTATTTT,CASSQEDQIAQYF
TRBJ1-1,TRBV7-2,few,-,TGTGCCAGCAGCTTTTGGAGTGACACTGAAGCTTTCTTT,CASSFWSDTEAFF
TRBJ2-1,TRBV20-1,many,TRBD2,TGCAGTGCTAGTTACGTTTCGAGCGGGGGGGTGAGATGGGAGCAGTTCTTC,CSASYVSSGGVRWEQFF
TRBJ2-3,TRBV2,-,TRBD2,TGTGCCAGCAGTGGGCTAGCGGGAAGCACAGATACGCAGTATTTT,CASSGLAGSTDTQYF
TRBJ2-1,TRBV28,once,TRBD2,TGTGCCAACGGGGGACTAGCTTACAATGAGCAGTTCTTC,CANGGLAYNEQFF
TRBJ2-1,TRBV25-1,few,-,TGTGCCAGCAGTGAGAGAGGGCGGGATGAGCAGTTCTTC,CASSERGRDEQFF
TRBJ2-1,TRBV11-2,many,TRBD2,TGTGCCAGCAGCCTCGCCGTAGCGGGGGGAGACTCCTACAATGAGCAGTTCTTC,CASSLAVAGGDSYNEQFF
TRBJ2-7,TRBV4-1,-,-,TGCGCCAGCAGCCAAGAAAACAGGGAGATCGAGCAGTACTTC,CASSQENREIEQYF
TRBJ2-1,TRBV7-2,-,TRBD2,TGTGCCAGCAGTTCGGGACTAGCGGAGAGCTCCTACAATGAGCAGTTCTTC,CASSSGLAESSYNEQFF